This T cell receptor (beta chain) was captured in a study of cytomegalovirus exposure and HLA in healthy donors. Regarding the study as a whole: Because they were indistinguishable, some V segments, including TRBV6-2 and TRBV6-3, were excluded. HLA alleles showed associations with approximately 15,000 TCR beta sequences in a later analysis, at a 0.05 false discovery rate.

Deletions cut 4 bases from V and 3 bases from J, with 15 bases between. The V gene's germline CDR1 is ENHRY and CDR2 SYGVKD. CDR3 length: 15 residues. With regard to this clone: As yet, its antigen is unknown.

13 Jbeta primers and 60 Vbeta primers were used for the PCR. Some clones are missing from TCRdb's copy, which holds only in-frame ones; the method was immunoSEQ multiplex PCR. The table includes about 130,000 clones, under 90% detected once. This TCR was sampled from a woman in her thirties or forties in good health and CMV-seropositive. This chain connects TRBV10-3 to TRBJ1-1, with D tentatively TRBD1 (5 bases). The material sequenced was PBMCs. The CDR3 nucleotides read TGTGCCATCAGTGTGGCCTCGGGACTTCACACTGAAGCTTTCTTT. Protein: CAISVASGLHTEAFF.